The 3 T cell receptor beta chains below come from one sample, sequenced in a study of blood T cell repertoires in COVID-19. Clones were sequenced by immunoSEQ multiplex PCR, and TCRdb holds only the in-frame ones, with some missing. Among 200,000 to 250,000 clones listed, about 86% were seen once. The specimen was peripheral blood. The receptors stem from a woman between 50 and 59 years old with acute or convalescent COVID-19.

CDR3 amino acids: CVRSSGLAGGRDGELFF. The CDR3 region has the DNA TGTGTCAGAAGCTCCGGACTAGCGGGAGGTCGGGACGGGGAGCTGTTTTTT. The chain recombines TRBV7-5 with TRBJ2-2; the table's D gene call, TRBD2, was not cross checked with the DNA. TRBV7-5 is a pseudogene segment. This CDR3 is 17 amino acids long.

The CDR3 DNA follows: TGTGCCAGCAGTTACTCGGAGGATCAGCCCCAGCATTTT. This gives the protein CASSYSEDQPQHF. The chain has TRBV6-5 and TRBJ1-5; no definite D call. Germline CDR1 is MNHEY and CDR2 is SVGAGI. The V gene lost 0 bases and the J gene lost 5 bases, with 5 bases spanning the gap. The CDR3 covers 13 residues.

This chain joins TRBV19 and TRBJ2-3; D ambiguous. Germline CDR1 LNHDA, CDR2 SQIVND (reference sequence). This CDR3 region has 13 residues. V lost 6 bases and J 0 bases, leaving 7 bases between the germline ends. CDR3 DNA sequence: TGTGCCAGTAGGGCCTCTAGCACAGATACGCAGTATTTT. Its protein is CASRASSTDTQYF.